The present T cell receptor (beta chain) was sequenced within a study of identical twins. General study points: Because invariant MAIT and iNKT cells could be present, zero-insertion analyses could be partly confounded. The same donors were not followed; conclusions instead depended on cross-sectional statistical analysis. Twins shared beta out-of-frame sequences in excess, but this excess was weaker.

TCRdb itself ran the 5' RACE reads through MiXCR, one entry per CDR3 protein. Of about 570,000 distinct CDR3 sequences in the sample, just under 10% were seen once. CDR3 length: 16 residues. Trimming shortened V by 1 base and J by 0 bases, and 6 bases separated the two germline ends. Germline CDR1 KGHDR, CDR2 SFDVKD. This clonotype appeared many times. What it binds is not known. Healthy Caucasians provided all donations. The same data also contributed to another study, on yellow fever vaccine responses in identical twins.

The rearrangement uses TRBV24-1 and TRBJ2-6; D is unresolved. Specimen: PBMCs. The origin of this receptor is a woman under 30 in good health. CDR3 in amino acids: CATSDFGSSGANVLTF. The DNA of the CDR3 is TGTGCCACCAGTGATTTTGGAAGCTCTGGGGCCAACGTCCTGACTTTC.